This passage covers 23 T cell receptor beta chains from one sample sequenced in a study of cytomegalovirus exposure and HLA in healthy donors. The PCR contained 60 Vbeta and 13 Jbeta primers. Assay: immunoSEQ multiplex PCR; the TCRdb copy retains only in-frame clones and omits some. The sample holds about 130,000 clones; about 72% are singletons and the top ten take about 1.5%. The sequenced material came from PBMCs. These receptors originate from a female donor in good health and CMV-seronegative.

The chain carries TRBV9 and TRBJ2-7; tentative D call: TRBD2 (5 bases). Germline CDR1 and CDR2: SGDLS and YYNGEE. The V and J ends lost 3 bases and 6 bases respectively, with 16 bases between them. The CDR3 totals 14 residues. The CDR3 sequence: CASSGTLGLGEQYF. The CDR3 DNA reads TGTGCCAGCAGCGGGACTCTAGGTCTGGGCGAGCAGTACTTC.

This clone was picked up one time. The chain is built from TRBV10-3 and TRBJ1-1, with a possible D match to TRBD1 (5 bases). Per germline, CDR1 ENHRY and CDR2 SYGVKD. V was shortened by 2 bases and J by 5 bases, with 12 bases between the two germline ends. The CDR3 contains 14 residues. The CDR3 nucleotides are TGTGCCATCAGTGAGGGGGGGTTCGGTACTGAAGCTTTCTTT. Amino acid sequence: CAISEGGFGTEAFF.

The V and J genes are TRBV10-1 and TRBJ2-5; tentatively, D is TRBD1 or TRBD2 (5 bases each). The CDR3 loop spans 13 amino acids. Deletions cut 6 bases from V and 4 bases from J, with 12 bases between. In germline, CDR1 is WNHNN, CDR2 SYGVQD (reference sequence). The CDR3 here is CASSEGHVETQYF. CDR3 nucleotide sequence: TGCGCCAGCAGCGAGGGGCACGTAGAGACCCAGTACTTC.

This chain links TRBV28 with TRBJ2-7; 7 nucleotides line up with TRBD1. Germline V gene sequence: CDR1 MDHEN, CDR2 SYDVKM. This CDR3 has 13 residues. V shed 5 bases and J 2 bases; nucleotides not matched to a gene: 3. This CDR3 reads CASSPTGPYEQYF. As DNA, the CDR3 is TGTGCCAGCAGTCCGACAGGGCCCTACGAGCAGTACTTC.

The chain employs TRBV4-3 and TRBJ1-5; no firm D call. The V and J ends lost 5 bases and 4 bases respectively, with 12 bases between them. Germline values: CDR1 LGHNA, CDR2 YSLEER. The CDR3 spans 14 residues. CDR3 bases: TGCGCCAGCAGCGTAAGCTCGCGAAATCAGCCCCAGCATTTT. It translates to CASSVSSRNQPQHF.

This sequence joins TRBV5-4 and TRBJ2-6; the match to TRBD1 covers 9 bases. The germline gives CDR1 SGHNT, CDR2 YYREEE (reference sequence). J was trimmed by 0 bases and V by 4 bases; bases with no gene match: 8. This CDR3 is built from 18 residues. DNA of the CDR3: TGTGCCAGCAGCGCCTTACAGGGGGCCGGCTCTGGGGCCAACGTCCTGACTTTC. It yields the protein CASSALQGAGSGANVLTF.

CDR3 nucleotide sequence: TGTGCCAGCAGTGACTTGGGGGGGGGAGATGGCTACACCTTC. Amino acid sequence: CASSDLGGGDGYTF. This chain joins TRBV27 and TRBJ1-2; D may be TRBD1 (5 bases). Trimming shortened V by 5 bases and J by 6 bases, and 16 bases separated the two germline ends. The CDR3 has 14 amino acids. CDR1 and CDR2 from the germline V gene are MNHEY and SMNVEV (reference sequence).

The chain couples TRBV7-2 to TRBJ2-1; weak D call: TRBD1 (5 bases). The V end was cut by 2 bases, the J end by 0 bases, with 17 bases between. Germline V CDR1 and CDR2: SGHTA, FQGNSA. The CDR3 loop spans 18 amino acids. CDR3 nucleotides: TGTGCCAGCAGCTTATCGGCAGGGCTGGAGAGCTCCTACAATGAGCAGTTCTTC. This encodes CASSLSAGLESSYNEQFF.

Only a few counts were recorded for this clone. The chain employs TRBV7-9 and TRBJ2-1; TRBD2 aligns across 9 bases. The V and J ends lost 7 bases and 6 bases, in that order; junction bases with no gene match: 7. This CDR3 is built from 14 residues. The V gene's germline CDR1 is SEHNR and CDR2 FQNEAQ (reference sequence). DNA of the CDR3: TGTGCCAGCAACTGGGCTAGCGGGACCAATGAGCAGTTCTTC. This sequence encodes CASNWASGTNEQFF.

The chain links TRBV4-3 to TRBJ2-5; TRBD1 matches 10 bases. The trim removed 1 base at V and 3 bases at J, leaving 5 bases unmatched. The length of the CDR3 is 16 residues. In germline, CDR1 is LGHNA, CDR2 YSLEER. CDR3 protein: CASSQGRQGAEETQYF. The CDR3 nucleotides are TGCGCCAGCAGCCAAGGCCGACAGGGGGCGGAAGAGACCCAGTACTTC.

The sample holds one count of this clone. V gene TRBV2 combines with J gene TRBJ2-1, with TRBD1 matching over 10 bases. Germline V CDR1 and CDR2: SNHLY, FYNNEI. With V trimmed by 0 bases and J by 7 bases, 0 bases remained unmatched. There are 14 residues in the CDR3. CDR3 DNA sequence: TGTGCCAGCAGTGAAGCGGGACAGGGGAATGAGCAGTTCTTC. This gives the protein CASSEAGQGNEQFF. Filled out from reference TRBV2 and TRBJ2-1, the complete variable domain reads EPEVTQTPSHQVTQMGQEVILRCVPISNHLYFYWYRQILGQKVEFLVSFYNNEISEKSEIFDDQFSVERPDGSNFTLKIRSTKLEDSAMYFCASSEAGQGNEQFFGPGTRLTVL.

The chain has TRBV10-1 and TRBJ1-2; TRBD1 might be the D (6 bases). CDR3 length: 12 amino acids. Germline-derived CDR1 and CDR2 are WNHNN and SYGVQD (reference sequence). Trimming stripped 0 bases from V and 8 bases from J, with 7 bases between. CDR3 sequence reads: CASSESGAGYTF. CDR3 nucleotides: TGCGCCAGCAGTGAGTCGGGGGCAGGCTACACCTTC.

CDR3 DNA sequence: TGTGCCAGCACCTGGACAGGGGGATTTCCCTACGAGCAGTACTTC. Translation gives CASTWTGGFPYEQYF. The chain has TRBV28 and TRBJ2-5; 10 nucleotides line up with TRBD1. The J call may be wrong; the DNA end is better matched by TRBJ2-7. Germline V CDR1 and CDR2: MDHEN, SYDVKM. The CDR3 contains 15 residues.

The chain recombines TRBV5-5 with TRBJ2-3; TRBD1 aligns across 8 bases. Germline V gene data show CDR1 as SGHKS and CDR2 as YYEKEE (reference sequence). After removal of 2 bases from V and 3 bases from J, the junction contained 2 bases not matched to a gene. The CDR3 has 14 residues. This CDR3 reads CASSLRQGTDTQYF. CDR3 nucleotide sequence: TGTGCCAGCAGCTTAAGACAGGGGACAGATACGCAGTATTTT.

The V gene is TRBV28, the J gene TRBJ1-4; D not resolved. The germline gives CDR1 MDHEN, CDR2 SYDVKM. CDR3 length: 13 amino acids. In DNA, the CDR3 is TGTGTCTCCCAGAGGCCTCTGGATGAAAAACTGTTTTTT. Translating gives CVSQRPLDEKLFF.

This clone was observed a handful of times. V gene TRBV29-1 combines with J gene TRBJ1-1, with 8 bases matching TRBD1. The CDR3 has 13 amino acids. Germline V gene data show CDR1 as SQVTM and CDR2 as ANQGSEA. V lost 0 bases, J lost 5 bases, and 2 bases stayed unmatched. In DNA, the CDR3 is TGCAGCGTTGAAGAGACAGGGGCGACTGAAGCTTTCTTT. This gives the protein CSVEETGATEAFF.

This clone was counted only a few times. The chain links TRBV18 to TRBJ1-4; the match to TRBD1 covers 9 bases. Trimming removed 2 bases from V and 2 bases from J; junction bases left unmatched: 3. Germline values: CDR1 KGHSH, CDR2 LQKENI. The CDR3 is made up of 16 amino acids. The DNA for the CDR3 is TGTGCCAGCTCACCAGGGACAGGGAGGACTAATGAAAAACTGTTTTTT. It codes for CASSPGTGRTNEKLFF.

This clone is a singleton in its sample. The rearrangement joins TRBV28 to TRBJ2-4; TRBD2 is a possible D gene (5 bases). The CDR3 runs 15 residues. Germline CDR1 reads MDHEN; CDR2 reads SYDVKM. The V gene lost 5 bases and the J gene lost 8 bases, with 19 bases spanning the gap. This chain's CDR3 is CASSPRRASSDIQYF. The CDR3 coding sequence is TGTGCCAGCAGTCCACGAAGGGCTAGCTCTGACATTCAGTACTTC.

The chain joins TRBV7-2 to TRBJ1-1; D is uncertain. The CDR3 is made up of 11 amino acids. Looked up from germline, CDR1 is SGHTA and CDR2 is FQGNSA. The chain's CDR3 is CASTQNTEAFF. The DNA for the CDR3 is TGTGCTAGTACCCAGAACACTGAAGCTTTCTTT.

The chain uses TRBV5-1 and TRBJ2-5; the match to TRBD2 covers 7 bases. CDR1 is SGHRS, CDR2 YFSETQ, per germline. Trimming at V came to 1 base and at J to 5 bases, leaving 2 bases not matched to a gene. There are 13 residues in the CDR3. In DNA form, the CDR3 reads TGCGCCAGCAGCTTGAAGGGAGGGGAGACCCAGTACTTC. Amino acid sequence: CASSLKGGETQYF.

V usage is TRBV7-3 and J usage is TRBJ1-2; no reliable D call. The V gene's germline CDR1 is SGHTA and CDR2 FQGTGA. The CDR3 length is 15 residues. V lost 5 bases, J lost 8 bases, and 21 bases lay in between. CDR3 region: CASSPSAAALTGYTF. The CDR3 DNA is TGTGCCAGCAGCCCGAGTGCGGCTGCCCTGACCGGCTACACCTTC.

The rearrangement links TRBV30 to TRBJ2-7, with D possibly TRBD1 on 5 matching bases. Germline V CDR1 and CDR2: GTSNPN, SVGIG (reference sequence). The germline V and J ends were trimmed by 0 bases and 3 bases, with 18 bases remaining between them. The CDR3 sequence is 16 residues long. DNA of the CDR3: TGTGCCTGGAGTGTAGGTGGGGCAGGCTACTTCTACGAGCAGTACTTC. It encodes CAWSVGGAGYFYEQYF.

This chain uses TRBV6-1 with TRBJ2-3; no clear D gene. Trimming stripped 5 bases from V and 0 bases from J, with 6 bases between. The CDR3 has 13 amino acids. Germline V CDR1 and CDR2: MNHNS, SASEGT. CDR3 in DNA: TGTGCCAGCAGTCTAGAGAGCACAGATACGCAGTATTTT. Protein product: CASSLESTDTQYF.